This TCR beta chain is from a study of beta chain features in type 1 diabetes (dated by TCRdb to the late 2010s). Regarding the study in general: No differences in mean age, gender distribution, total cell number or subset yield were found between patients and healthy donors. A total of 85 million to 140 million sorted cells were examined across all samples, and the number of cells per subset was strongly correlated with RNA yield. The study compared TCRB repertoires of sorted circulating CD4+ T cell subsets between recently diagnosed type 1 diabetes patients and matched healthy donors. Regulatory and stem cell-like memory subsets were obtained from only 8 patients and roughly eight healthy donors, while naive and central memory subsets were obtained from all 30 or so donors.

Results and caveats for the whole study, not just this receptor: At VDJ recombination sites, patients with type 1 diabetes made fewer insertions and deleted more nucleotides, a pattern implying thymic rearrangement abnormalities. PCR may preferentially amplify shorter templates, but because patient and control samples were amplified and corrected together, any resulting skew would affect both groups equally. Naive, central memory and regulatory TCRB repertoires appeared to be more alike among patients than among healthy donors. Sequencing cDNA rather than genomic DNA could over-represent highly expressing activated cells, although activation and CD3 levels did not differ between groups. A moderate but significant shortening of TCRB CDR3 length was observed in type 1 diabetes patients in all four CD4+ subsets. Because the HLA sub-analyses included only small numbers of individuals, any influence of HLA type on TCRB rearrangement was left unresolved.

A single peripheral blood draw of around 100 mL on average was collected from each donor into heparinised tubes. A BD FACSAria II was used to sort naive, central memory, regulatory and stem cell-like memory CD4+ T cells with a panel that included CD45RO, CCR7, CD25, CD127, CD95 and CD27. A purity above 98% was achieved for all sorted populations. PBMCs were separated immediately by Lymphoprep density gradient centrifugation and were stained directly, without being cultured. So that batch effects would be minimized, each experiment stained and sorted samples in pairs, pairing one healthy donor with one patient. The High Capacity cDNA Reverse Transcription Kit was used to reverse transcribe all of the isolated RNA, meaning that expressed TCRB transcripts were what got sequenced. Deep immunoSEQ sequencing was applied to naive, central memory and regulatory T cell samples, giving an average of about 3.4 million total reads per sample. After sorted cells were lysed in RLT buffer, RNA was extracted with DNase-treated RNeasy Micro or Mini kits, with the choice depending on cell number. To prevent cross-contamination, each cell subset was processed individually, whereas patient and healthy donor samples were processed jointly. TCRB sequences were amplified from cDNA with the immunoSEQ multiplex PCR, producing 87-bp fragments spanning the CDR3 region. The amplicons were sequenced using the Illumina HiSeq platform. The authors processed their data as follows. PCR bias was corrected computationally using synthetic template baselines, and reads within Hamming distance 2 were collapsed, with unmergeable singletons discarded. By aligning reads against IMGT, V, D and J genes, CDR3 length, and insertions or deletions at six rearrangement sites were assigned. Clonotype counts were normalized to sorted cell number within each subset before computing true diversity and Gini coefficients with the tcR R package. The overlap coefficient, calculated on TCRB nucleotide sequences, was used to quantify repertoire sharing. Out-of-frame TCRB sequences from naive cells were analyzed as a proxy for the pre-selection repertoire. TCRdb's version of the immuneACCESS table is confined to in-frame rearrangements and falls short of the full clone set. An unresolved V gene accounts for under half of the shortfall where checked; the remainder is of unknown origin. That table is the source of V, J and clone size, and D and trimming were worked out from the DNA. The sample table holds some 280,000 clones, of which 13% to 15% were seen once. Under 0.02% of the sample goes to the ten largest clones.

This clone was counted between two and nine times. The antigen this receptor binds is unknown. No base quality values were provided; no much bigger clone lies one nucleotide off. According to the germline V gene (reference sequence), CDR1 reads LNHDA and CDR2 reads SQIVND. The cysteine opens and the phenylalanine closes a CDR3 of 13 amino acids. Only the CDR3 DNA stays, 39 bases, in frame from base 1. V is shortened by 3 bases, J by 3 bases, and the region joining them spans 8 bases. The specimen sequenced was naive CD4+ T cells from blood. The cell subset or site label of this sample denotes: true naive CD4+ T cells. The rearranged chain carries TRBV19 and TRBJ2-5; matching of 5 bases hints at TRBD1 as the D gene. The origin of this receptor is a man under 40 with type 1 diabetes. The DNA sequence is given as TGTGCCAGTAGTATTGGCAGGGAAGAGACCCAGTACTTC. It is translated as CASSIGREETQYF.